The rows below give T cell receptor beta chains drawn from one sample of a study of blood T cell repertoires in acute mononucleosis. The data were produced by immunoSEQ multiplex PCR, yet TCRdb's version contains in-frame clones alone and is incomplete. The sample lists thousands of clones, about 32% occurring once. The specimen was EBV YVL epitope tetramer+ CD8+ T cells sorted from PBMCs, collected during acute infectious mononucleosis. The source of these receptors is a man aged 18 to 30 with infectious mononucleosis caused by EBV. Each CDR3 is given with its conserved first and last residue. A D gene is named only where the DNA matches it firmly. Clone size is not always given. Where it is, it says once, few, many or a class for expanded clones.

CDR3aa: CASRPLLGSASTQYF
CDR3nt: TGTGCCAGCAGGCCCCTACTTGGGTCAGCGTCGACGCAGTATTTT
d_gene: NA
len: 15
j_gene: TRBJ2-3
v_gene: TRBV6-5
abundance: NA

CDR3aa: CASRQTSGSCFF
CDR3nt: NA
d_gene: NA
len: 12
j_gene: TRBJ2-2
v_gene: TRBV13
abundance: many

CDR3aa: CSVGGTSGRGVINEQFF
CDR3nt: TGCAGCGTTGGCGGGACTAGCGGAAGGGGGGTAATCAATGAGCAGTTCTTC
d_gene: TRBD2
len: 17
j_gene: TRBJ2-1
v_gene: TRBV29-1
abundance: medium-sized

CDR3aa: CASSQDLGPPGYF
CDR3nt: TGTGCCAGCAGCCAAGATCTAGGGCCCCCAGGGTACTTC
d_gene: NA
len: 13
j_gene: TRBJ2-5
v_gene: TRBV21-1
abundance: NA

CDR3aa: CASSSILALTDNGELFF
CDR3nt: TGTGCCAGCAGTTCTATACTAGCGCTGACTGATAACGGGGAGCTGTTTTTT
d_gene: TRBD2
len: 17
j_gene: TRBJ2-2
v_gene: TRBV27
abundance: NA

CDR3aa: CASSKARLQNEKLFF
CDR3nt: TGTGCCAGCAGCAAAGCGCGACTTCAAAATGAAAAACTGTTTTTT
d_gene: NA
len: 15
j_gene: TRBJ1-4
v_gene: TRBV21-1
abundance: NA

CDR3aa: CASSYFRLVDIEQFF
CDR3nt: TGTGCCAGCAGTTATTTCCGACTGGTGGACATTGAGCAGTTCTTC
d_gene: NA
len: 15
j_gene: TRBJ2-1
v_gene: TRBV25-1
abundance: few

CDR3aa: CASSALLGAAATQYF
CDR3nt: TGTGCCAGCAGTGCCCTACTTGGGGCAGCGGCGACGCAGTATTTT
d_gene: NA
len: 15
j_gene: TRBJ2-3
v_gene: TRBV6-5
abundance: NA

CDR3aa: CASSQLSGRETQYF
CDR3nt: TGTGCCAGCAGCCAATTATCGGGGAGAGAGACCCAGTACTTC
d_gene: NA
len: 14
j_gene: TRBJ2-5
v_gene: TRBV28
abundance: many

CDR3aa: CGNSGSAYNEQFF
CDR3nt: TGTGGCAATAGCGGGAGCGCCTACAATGAGCAGTTCTTC
d_gene: TRBD2
len: 13
j_gene: TRBJ2-1
v_gene: TRBV6-6
abundance: once

CDR3aa: CSARGTEFYEQYF
CDR3nt: TGCAGTGCTCGCGGGACCGAGTTCTACGAGCAGTACTTC
d_gene: NA
len: 13
j_gene: TRBJ2-7
v_gene: TRBV29-1
abundance: few

CDR3aa: CASSEVNF
CDR3nt: TGTGCCAGCAGTGAGGTAAACTTC
d_gene: NA
len: 8
j_gene: TRBJ2-7
v_gene: TRBV10-3
abundance: NA

CDR3aa: CASSLSISEIKNIQYF
CDR3nt: TGTGCCAGCAGTTTATCGATATCGGAGATCAAAAACATTCAGTACTTC
d_gene: NA
len: 16
j_gene: TRBJ2-4
v_gene: TRBV6-4
abundance: NA

CDR3aa: CASSFFSGSGETQYF
CDR3nt: TGTGCCAGCAGCTTTTTCAGCGGGAGTGGAGAGACCCAGTACTTC
d_gene: TRBD2
len: 15
j_gene: TRBJ2-5
v_gene: TRBV27
abundance: NA

CDR3aa: CASSLSISEIKNIQYF
CDR3nt: TGTGCCAGCAGTTTATCGATATCGGAGATCAAAAACATTCAGTACTTC
d_gene: NA
len: 16
j_gene: TRBJ2-4
v_gene: TRBV27
abundance: NA

CDR3aa: CASSGTGSWPQHF
CDR3nt: TGTGCCAGCAGCGGGACAGGATCGTGGCCCCAGCATTTT
d_gene: TRBD1
len: 13
j_gene: TRBJ1-5
v_gene: TRBV9
abundance: few

CDR3aa: CASSQEPLSGDTQYF
CDR3nt: TGTGCCAGCAGCCAAGAACCCCTAAGCGGAGATACGCAGTATTTT
d_gene: NA
len: 15
j_gene: TRBJ2-3
v_gene: TRBV7-3
abundance: many

CDR3aa: CASSHSTSGSRYNEQFF
CDR3nt: TGTGCCAGCAGCCACAGTACTAGCGGGAGCCGATACAATGAGCAGTTCTTC
d_gene: TRBD2
len: 17
j_gene: TRBJ2-1
v_gene: TRBV28
abundance: NA

CDR3aa: CASRQGAGRGNVGNQPQHF
CDR3nt: TGTGCCAGCAGGCAAGGGGCGGGCAGGGGGAACGTGGGCAATCAGCCCCAGCATTTT
d_gene: TRBD1
len: 19
j_gene: TRBJ1-5
v_gene: TRBV28
abundance: many

CDR3aa: CASMGHLSYEQYF
CDR3nt: TGTGCCAGCATGGGACACCTTAGCTACGAGCAGTACTTC
d_gene: NA
len: 13
j_gene: TRBJ2-7
v_gene: TRBV10-3
abundance: NA

CDR3aa: CASSLYSDTQYF
CDR3nt: TGTGCCAGCAGTTTATATTCAGATACGCAGTATTTT
d_gene: NA
len: 12
j_gene: TRBJ2-3
v_gene: TRBV6-5
abundance: many

CDR3aa: CASSLLEGSNQPQHF
CDR3nt: TGTGCCAGCAGTTTATTGGAGGGTAGCAATCAGCCCCAGCATTTT
d_gene: NA
len: 15
j_gene: TRBJ1-5
v_gene: TRBV6-5
abundance: NA

CDR3aa: CASSFNAISYGYTF
CDR3nt: TGTGCCAGCAGTTTTAATGCGATTAGCTATGGCTACACCTTC
d_gene: NA
len: 14
j_gene: TRBJ1-2
v_gene: TRBV13
abundance: few

CDR3aa: CASRMAELSNQPQHF
CDR3nt: TGTGCCAGCAGGATGGCCGAACTTAGCAATCAGCCCCAGCATTTT
d_gene: NA
len: 15
j_gene: TRBJ1-5
v_gene: TRBV6-5
abundance: many

CDR3aa: CARNVLLGSASTQYF
CDR3nt: TGTGCCAGAAATGTCCTACTTGGGTCAGCGTCGACGCAGTATTTT
d_gene: NA
len: 15
j_gene: TRBJ2-3
v_gene: TRBV6-5
abundance: NA

CDR3aa: CASSLLEGSNQPQHF
CDR3nt: TGTGCCAGCAGTTTATTGGAGGGTAGCAATCAGCCCCAGCATTTT
d_gene: NA
len: 15
j_gene: TRBJ1-5
v_gene: TRBV28
abundance: medium-sized

CDR3aa: CASSLDLGQGTDTQYF
CDR3nt: TGTGCCAGCAGCTTGGACCTGGGGCAGGGCACAGATACGCAGTATTTT
d_gene: NA
len: 16
j_gene: TRBJ2-3
v_gene: TRBV7-9
abundance: NA

CDR3aa: CASSSLTYNEQFF
CDR3nt: TGTGCCAGCAGCTCCCTAACGTACAATGAGCAGTTCTTC
d_gene: NA
len: 13
j_gene: TRBJ2-1
v_gene: TRBV7-3
abundance: few